This is a list of T cell receptor beta chains from one sample in a study of neoadjuvant nivolumab and ipilimumab in lung cancer. Profiling relied on immunoSEQ multiplex PCR, and the TCRdb table lists in-frame clones only, not all of them. The table has 15,000 to 20,000 clones, roughly three quarters seen once. Sample: tumor tissue, taken after neoadjuvant nivolumab, alone or with ipilimumab, at or shortly before surgery. The source of these receptors is an adult with non-small cell lung cancer. Both conserved end residues are part of each CDR3. The D gene is left open where the match is weak. Clone size is shown for a subset of rows, as once, few, many or a class of expanded clone.

d_gene	abundance	v_gene	j_gene	CDR3nt	CDR3aa
TRBD1	-	TRBV28	TRBJ1-2	TGTGCCAGCAGTTTAGCCTGGGACAGGGCCAGCTATGGCTACACCTTC	CASSLAWDRASYGYTF
-	-	TRBV30	TRBJ2-3	TGTGCGGTCCGGGCAGGGGAAACTGGAGATACGCAGTATTTT	CAVRAGETGDTQYF
TRBD2	-	TRBV6-5	TRBJ2-1	TGTGCCAGCAGTTCCCCGGGGGGGGCGGGGAATGAGCAGTTCTTC	CASSSPGGAGNEQFF
-	few	TRBV4-1	TRBJ2-7	TGCGCCAGCAGCCAGGGCTTCACCGCCTCCTACGAGCAGTACTTC	CASSQGFTASYEQYF
TRBD2	-	TRBV4-2	TRBJ2-7	TGTGCCAGCAGCCAAGTGGCCAGCGGGGGGGAATACGAGCAGTACTTC	CASSQVASGGEYEQYF
-	-	TRBV29-1	TRBJ1-4	TGCAGCGTTGGAACAGGGAATGAAAAACTGTTTTTT	CSVGTGNEKLFF
TRBD1	once	TRBV19	TRBJ2-1	TGTGCCAGCAAGACAGGGGGTGACTACAATGAGCAGTTCTTC	CASKTGGDYNEQFF
-	-	TRBV6-6	TRBJ2-5	TGTGCCAGCAGTTACTCCGAAGAGACCCAGTACTTC	CASSYSEETQYF
-	-	TRBV5-6	TRBJ1-6	TGTGCCAGCAGCGGCGGGGAGGATTTGAGATCACCCCTCCACTTT	CASSGGEDLRSPLHF
-	-	TRBV5-1	TRBJ1-2	TGCGCCAGCAGCGGCCAGGTGGGGGGCGAAACGGAGTCCTATGGCTACACCTTC	CASSGQVGGETESYGYTF
-	few	TRBV28	TRBJ2-2	TGTGGTTCACGGCGGGGGCTAAGGGAGCTGTTTTTT	CGSRRGLRELFF
-	-	TRBV11-2	TRBJ2-2	TGTGCCAGCAGCTCAGACCCCACCGGGGAGCTGTTTTTT	CASSSDPTGELFF
-	-	TRBV6-5	TRBJ2-1	TGTGCCAGCAGTTACCGGGATGAGCAGTTCTTC	CASSYRDEQFF
TRBD1	-	TRBV7-2	TRBJ2-2	TGTGCCAGCAGCTTGCGCTACAGGGGAGACACCGGGGAGCTGTTTTTT	CASSLRYRGDTGELFF
-	once	TRBV5-1	TRBJ1-2	TGCGCCAGCAGTCGAGGGGAAGTCGGAGACTATGGCTACACCTTC	CASSRGEVGDYGYTF
-	-	TRBV7-2	TRBJ2-7	TGTGCCAGCAGCTTACAGCGCGTGGCCACCTACGAGCAGTACTTC	CASSLQRVATYEQYF
-	-	TRBV10-3	TRBJ1-5	TGTGCCATCAGTGGTGCAGCCGGGGGTAGTCAGCCCCAGCATTTT	CAISGAAGGSQPQHF
-	-	TRBV5-1	TRBJ1-1	TGCGCCAGCAGCCGTGTGCCCAGCACTGAAGCTTTCTTT	CASSRVPSTEAFF
-	-	TRBV7-2	TRBJ1-2	TGTGCCAGCACTCCAAGTGAGGGGGGCATATATGGCTACACCTTC	CASTPSEGGIYGYTF
-	-	TRBV11-2	TRBJ2-7	TGTGCCAGCAGCCTCGGACTGCCCCCCGACGAGCAGTACTTC	CASSLGLPPDEQYF
-	-	TRBV18	TRBJ1-1	TGTGCCAGCTCACCCTCGTTAGGGGGGGAGACTGAAGCTTTCTTT	CASSPSLGGETEAFF
-	-	TRBV28	TRBJ1-2	TGTGCCAGCAGTTTCGGACAGAACTATGGCTACACCTTC	CASSFGQNYGYTF
TRBD1	-	TRBV11-1	TRBJ1-1	TGTGCCAGCAGCTATGGGACAGGCAAAATGAACACTGAAGCTTTCTTT	CASSYGTGKMNTEAFF
-	-	TRBV15	TRBJ2-7	TGTGCCACCAGCATGGGGGGCTCGACCTACGAGCAGTACTTC	CATSMGGSTYEQYF
TRBD1	-	TRBV12-5	TRBJ2-7	TGTGCTAGTGGTTTCTCAACGGGACAGGTAAACTACGAGCAGTACTTC	CASGFSTGQVNYEQYF
-	-	TRBV20-1	TRBJ2-7	TGCAGTGCTCAGGGTGGGGGCGAGCAGTACTTC	CSAQGGGEQYF
-	-	TRBV7-9	TRBJ1-2	TGTGCCAGCAGCTTATTTCTCAGCTATGGCTACACCTTC	CASSLFLSYGYTF
-	-	TRBV5-5	TRBJ1-1	TGTGCCAGCAGCCTCTCTAGTGGGATCGCTGAAGCTTTCTTT	CASSLSSGIAEAFF
-	few	TRBV7-9	TRBJ1-6	TGTGCCAGCAGCGCGGGGGTTACCTCACCCCTCCACTTT	CASSAGVTSPLHF
-	-	TRBV18	TRBJ2-2	TGTGCCAGCTCACCACTGAACGGGAACACCGGGGAGCTGTTTTTT	CASSPLNGNTGELFF
TRBD1	-	TRBV11-2	TRBJ1-1	TGTGCCAGCAGCTTATCCCCCTCGTCCTACAGGGGTGCTTTCTTT	CASSLSPSSYRGAFF
-	-	TRBV5-5	TRBJ1-2	TGTGCCAGCAGCTTGGAGGTCACGGTCGCCTATGGCTACACCTTC	CASSLEVTVAYGYTF
-	-	TRBV4-3	TRBJ1-2	TGCGCCAGCAGCCAAGCTTTCCCCTCCGCAGGGGTCTATGGCTACACCTTC	CASSQAFPSAGVYGYTF
-	-	TRBV9	TRBJ2-1	TGTGCCAGCAGCGTAACAGCGAAGGGATTCGGCTACAATGAGCAGTTCTTC	CASSVTAKGFGYNEQFF
TRBD1	once	TRBV10-3	TRBJ1-2	TGTGCCATCGGGACAGGGGCCAACTATGGCTACACCTTC	CAIGTGANYGYTF
-	once	TRBV5-1	TRBJ2-2	TGCGCCAGCAGCCCGTACTCCGGGACATCCACCGGGGAGCTGTTTTTT	CASSPYSGTSTGELFF
-	-	TRBV7-2	TRBJ1-6	TGTGCCAGCAGCTCTGGACGGACATCCGATTCACCCCTCCACTTT	CASSSGRTSDSPLHF
-	-	TRBV6-5	TRBJ2-5	TGTGCCAGCAGTTACAGGGACCCCGGAGAGACCCAGTACTTC	CASSYRDPGETQYF
TRBD2	-	TRBV7-2	TRBJ2-7	TGTGCCAGCAGCTGGCGGGGGGCATACGAGCAGTACTTC	CASSWRGAYEQYF
TRBD1	once	TRBV7-2	TRBJ1-1	TGTGCCAGCAGCTTAGGCAGGGGGAATGAAGCTTTCTTT	CASSLGRGNEAFF
-	-	TRBV30	TRBJ1-6	TGTGCCAGGCGCGGGAGCTCCTATAATTCACCCCTCCACTTT	CARRGSSYNSPLHF
-	-	TRBV11-1	TRBJ2-3	TGTGCCAGCAGCCCCCAGGACGTTGAAACAGATACGCAGTATTTT	CASSPQDVETDTQYF
TRBD1	-	TRBV19	TRBJ1-2	TGTGCCAGTAGGGACAGGGGGCGTGATGGCTACACCTTC	CASRDRGRDGYTF
-	-	TRBV10-2	TRBJ1-6	TGCGCCAGCAGGTCTCGTGGTACAGGGACTAATTCACCCCTCCACTTT	CASRSRGTGTNSPLHF
-	-	TRBV10-3	TRBJ2-7	TGTGCCATCACCCCGGTTGTCGGGGGCCCCGAGCAGTACTTC	CAITPVVGGPEQYF
-	-	TRBV5-6	TRBJ1-5	TGTGCCAGCAGCTTGAGACGGAATCAGCCCCAGCATTTT	CASSLRRNQPQHF
-	once	TRBV7-9	TRBJ1-6	TGTGCCAGCAGCTTTACAAATTCACCCCTCCACTTT	CASSFTNSPLHF
TRBD1	-	TRBV4-3	TRBJ2-4	TGCGCCAGCAGCCAAGATTCAGGGACAGGGAACTCGAAGAGGGACATTCAGTACTTC	CASSQDSGTGNSKRDIQYF
-	once	TRBV9	TRBJ2-5	TGTGCCATCCACCCGTACCAAGAGACCCAGTACTTC	CAIHPYQETQYF
TRBD1	-	TRBV28	TRBJ2-7	TGTGCCAGCAGTTTTATCTGGACAGGAAGCGAGCAGTACTTC	CASSFIWTGSEQYF